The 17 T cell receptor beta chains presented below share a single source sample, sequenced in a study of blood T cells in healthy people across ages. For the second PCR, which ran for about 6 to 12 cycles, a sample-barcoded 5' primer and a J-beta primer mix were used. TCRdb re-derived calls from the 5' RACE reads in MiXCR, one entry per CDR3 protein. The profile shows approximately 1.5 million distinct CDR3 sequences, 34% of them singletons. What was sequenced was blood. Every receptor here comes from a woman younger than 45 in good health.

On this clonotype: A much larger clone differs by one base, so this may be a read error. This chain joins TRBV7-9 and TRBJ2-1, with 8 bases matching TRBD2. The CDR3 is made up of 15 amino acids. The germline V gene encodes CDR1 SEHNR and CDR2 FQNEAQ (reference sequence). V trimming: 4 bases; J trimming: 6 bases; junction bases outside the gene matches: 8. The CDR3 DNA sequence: TGTGCCAGCAGCTGGGGAGCGGGAGCTGGCAATGAGCAGTTCTTC. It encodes CASSWGAGAGNEQFF.

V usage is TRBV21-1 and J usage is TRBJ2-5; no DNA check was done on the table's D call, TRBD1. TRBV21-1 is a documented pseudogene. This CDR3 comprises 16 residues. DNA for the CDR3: TGTGCCAGCAGCAAGACGGGGCGGCCCCTAGGAGAGACCCAGTACTTC. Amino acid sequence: CASSKTGRPLGETQYF.

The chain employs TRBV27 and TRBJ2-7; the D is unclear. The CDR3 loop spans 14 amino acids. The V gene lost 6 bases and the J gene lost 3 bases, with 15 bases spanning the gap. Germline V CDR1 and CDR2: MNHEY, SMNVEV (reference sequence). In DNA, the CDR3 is TGTGCCAGCAGGCTCGTCGGCCGATTCTACGAGCAGTACTTC. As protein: CASRLVGRFYEQYF.

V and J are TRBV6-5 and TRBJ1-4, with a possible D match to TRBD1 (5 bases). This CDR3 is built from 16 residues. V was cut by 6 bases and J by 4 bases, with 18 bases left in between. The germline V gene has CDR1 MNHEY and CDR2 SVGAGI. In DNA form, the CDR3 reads TGTGCCAGCAGCTATTTCCAGGGAGCTGGTAATGAAAAACTGTTTTTT. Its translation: CASSYFQGAGNEKLFF.

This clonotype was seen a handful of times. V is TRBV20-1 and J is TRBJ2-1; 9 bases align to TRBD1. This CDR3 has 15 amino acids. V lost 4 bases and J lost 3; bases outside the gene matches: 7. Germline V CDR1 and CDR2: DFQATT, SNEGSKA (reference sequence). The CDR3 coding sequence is TGCAGTGCTACCACAACAGGGGGCGGCTACAATGAGCAGTTCTTC. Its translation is CSATTTGGGYNEQFF.

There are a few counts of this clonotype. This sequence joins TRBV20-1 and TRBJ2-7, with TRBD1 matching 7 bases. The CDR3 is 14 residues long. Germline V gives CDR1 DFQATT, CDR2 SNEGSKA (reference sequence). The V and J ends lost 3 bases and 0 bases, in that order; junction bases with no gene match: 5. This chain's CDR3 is CSASSRGLSYEQYF. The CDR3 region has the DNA TGCAGTGCTAGTTCAAGGGGGCTCTCCTACGAGCAGTACTTC.

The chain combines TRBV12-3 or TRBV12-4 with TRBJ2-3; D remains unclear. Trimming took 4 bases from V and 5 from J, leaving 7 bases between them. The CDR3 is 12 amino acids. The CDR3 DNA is TGTGCCAGCAGTTGGACGGGAGATACGCAGTATTTT. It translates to CASSWTGDTQYF.

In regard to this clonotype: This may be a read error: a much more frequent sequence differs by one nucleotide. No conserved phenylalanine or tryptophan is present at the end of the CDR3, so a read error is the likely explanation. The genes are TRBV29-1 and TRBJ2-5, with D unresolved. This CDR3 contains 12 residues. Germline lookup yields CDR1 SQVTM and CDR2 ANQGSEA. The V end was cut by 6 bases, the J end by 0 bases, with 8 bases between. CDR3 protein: CSVSKYQETQYC. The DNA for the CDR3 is TGCAGCGTATCTAAATACCAAGAGACCCAGTACTGC.

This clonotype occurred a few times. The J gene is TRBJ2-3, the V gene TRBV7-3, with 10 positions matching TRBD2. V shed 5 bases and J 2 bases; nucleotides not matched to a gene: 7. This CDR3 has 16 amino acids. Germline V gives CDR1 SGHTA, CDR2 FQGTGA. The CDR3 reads CASSEIAGGTTDTQYF. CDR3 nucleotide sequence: TGTGCCAGCAGCGAAATAGCGGGAGGCACCACAGATACGCAGTATTTT.

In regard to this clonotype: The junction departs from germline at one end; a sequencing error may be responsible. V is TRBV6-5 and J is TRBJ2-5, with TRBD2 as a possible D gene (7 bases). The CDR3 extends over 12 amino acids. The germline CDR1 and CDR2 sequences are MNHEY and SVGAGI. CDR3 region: CASSRGGETRYF. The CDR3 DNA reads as TGTGCCAGTTCAAGGGGGGGGGAGACCCGGTACTTC.

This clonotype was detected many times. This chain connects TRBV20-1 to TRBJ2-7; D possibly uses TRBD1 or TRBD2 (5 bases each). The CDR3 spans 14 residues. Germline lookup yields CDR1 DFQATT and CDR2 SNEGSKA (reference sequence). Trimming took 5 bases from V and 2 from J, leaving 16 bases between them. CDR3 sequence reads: CSAPPRGPTYEQYF. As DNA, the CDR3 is TGCAGTGCTCCCCCTCGGGGCCCTACCTACGAGCAGTACTTC.

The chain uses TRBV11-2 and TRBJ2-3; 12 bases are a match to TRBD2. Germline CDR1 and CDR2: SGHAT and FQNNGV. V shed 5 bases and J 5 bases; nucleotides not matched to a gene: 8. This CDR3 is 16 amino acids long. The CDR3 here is CASSPRTSGIGDTQYF. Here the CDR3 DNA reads TGTGCCAGCAGCCCCCGGACTAGCGGGATCGGAGATACGCAGTATTTT.

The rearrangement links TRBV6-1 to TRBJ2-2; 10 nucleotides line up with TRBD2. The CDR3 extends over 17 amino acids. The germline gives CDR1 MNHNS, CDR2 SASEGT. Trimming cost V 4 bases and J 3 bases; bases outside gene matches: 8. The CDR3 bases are TGTGCCAGCAGTGTAGGAGCGGGGGGGCCCGACACCGGGGAGCTGTTTTTT. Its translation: CASSVGAGGPDTGELFF.

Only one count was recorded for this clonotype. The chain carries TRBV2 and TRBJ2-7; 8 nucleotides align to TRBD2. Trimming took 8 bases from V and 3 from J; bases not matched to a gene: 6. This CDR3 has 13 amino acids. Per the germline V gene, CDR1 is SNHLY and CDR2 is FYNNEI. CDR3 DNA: TGTGCCAGCGACCTTAGCGGGGACTACGAGCAGTACTTC. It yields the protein CASDLSGDYEQYF.

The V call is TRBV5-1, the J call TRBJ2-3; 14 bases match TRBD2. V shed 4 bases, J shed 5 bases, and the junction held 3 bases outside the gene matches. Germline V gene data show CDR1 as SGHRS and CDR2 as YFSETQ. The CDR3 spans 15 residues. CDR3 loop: CASSIGLAGGDTQYF. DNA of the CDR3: TGCGCCAGCAGCATAGGACTAGCGGGAGGAGATACGCAGTATTTT.

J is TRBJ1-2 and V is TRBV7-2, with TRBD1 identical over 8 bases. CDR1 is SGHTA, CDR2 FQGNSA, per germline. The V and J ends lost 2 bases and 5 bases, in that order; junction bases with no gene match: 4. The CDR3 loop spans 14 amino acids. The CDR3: CASSLYRGKYGYTF. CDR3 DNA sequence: TGTGCCAGCAGCTTATACAGGGGGAAGTATGGCTACACCTTC.

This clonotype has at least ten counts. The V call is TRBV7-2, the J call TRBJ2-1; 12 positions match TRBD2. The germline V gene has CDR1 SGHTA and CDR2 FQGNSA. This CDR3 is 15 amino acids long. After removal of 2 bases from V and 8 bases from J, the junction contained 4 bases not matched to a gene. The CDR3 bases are TGTGCCAGCAGCTTACTAGCGGGAGGGGTCGATGAGCAGTTCTTC. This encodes CASSLLAGGVDEQFF.